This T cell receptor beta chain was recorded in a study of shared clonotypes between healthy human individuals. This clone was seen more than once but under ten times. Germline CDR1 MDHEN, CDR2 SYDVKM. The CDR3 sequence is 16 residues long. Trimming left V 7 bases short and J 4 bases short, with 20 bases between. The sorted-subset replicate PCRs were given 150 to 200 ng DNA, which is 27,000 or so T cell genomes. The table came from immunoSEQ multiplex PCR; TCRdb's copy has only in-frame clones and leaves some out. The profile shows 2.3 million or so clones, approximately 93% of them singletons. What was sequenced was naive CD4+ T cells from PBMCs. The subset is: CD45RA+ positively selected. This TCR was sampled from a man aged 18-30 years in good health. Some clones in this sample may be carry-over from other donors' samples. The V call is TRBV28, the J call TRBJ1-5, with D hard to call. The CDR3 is CASTLRGYGDNQPQHF. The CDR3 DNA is TGTGCCAGCACCCTGCGGGGATACGGAGATAATCAGCCCCAGCATTTT.